These 2 T cell receptor beta chains were all obtained from the same sample, sequenced in a study of CD8+ T cells in alopecia areata (dated by TCRdb to between 2018 and 2020). Receptor libraries were prepared by the immunoSEQ multiplex PCR assay. For TCR sequencing, RNA was extracted from every sample and reverse transcribed into cDNA to serve as template. The source is immuneACCESS, and TCRdb retained only in-frame sequences with V and J called. Part of the clones is not carried over; for the studies checked, unresolved V genes explain less than half of this, and the remainder is unexplained. Here the sample has some 190,000 clones; 60% occur a single time. Approximately 0.97% of the sample lies in the top ten. The time point label corresponds to: roughly 24 weeks on oral tofacitinib. In the paper's terms, the treatment or condition label means: oral pan-JAK inhibitor, 5-10 mg twice daily. Sequences were derived from CD4+ T cells sorted from blood, sampled at week 24, from a patient treated with tofacitinib. These receptors all stem from a human donor with alopecia areata.

The chain is built from TRBV19 and TRBJ2-1; TRBD1 might be the D (5 bases). V shed 5 bases and J shed 6 bases, with 17 bases lying between them. The V gene's germline CDR1 is LNHDA and CDR2 SQIVND (reference sequence). CDR3 length: 15 residues. The CDR3 here is CASSVRLRGSNEQFF. Here the CDR3 DNA reads TGTGCCAGTAGTGTACGCCTAAGGGGTTCCAATGAGCAGTTCTTC.

The V gene is TRBV7-6, the J gene TRBJ2-7, with unresolved D. Germline V gives CDR1 SGHVS, CDR2 FNYEAQ. The CDR3 loop spans 15 amino acids. Between the trimmed V and J ends, which lost 4 bases and 1 base, there was a span of 14 bases. The CDR3 sequence is CASSSDLVFSYEQYF. The CDR3 coding sequence is TGTGCCAGCAGCTCCGATCTGGTATTTTCCTACGAGCAGTACTTC.